The rows below give T cell receptor beta chains drawn from one sample of a study of T cell repertoires in cytomegalovirus infection. TCRdb passed the reads through MiXCR, listing each CDR3 protein once. The data contain about 740,000 distinct CDR3 sequences, 35% of them singletons. The sample comprised PBMCs. Receptors originate from a human donor in good health (CMV status not recorded). Some clones in this sample may be carry-over from other donors' samples. Both conserved end residues are part of each CDR3. Fields, in order: V gene, J gene, D gene, clone size, CDR3 DNA, CDR3 protein. D genes are given only for firm matches. Only part of the rows carry a size: once, few, many, or a class if the clone is expanded.

v_gene: TRBV7-3; j_gene: TRBJ2-2; d_gene: NA; abundance: NA; CDR3nt: TGTGCCAGCAGCTCGCGCTACGGGGAGCTGTTTTTT; CDR3aa: CASSSRYGELFF
v_gene: TRBV27; j_gene: TRBJ1-5; d_gene: NA; abundance: NA; CDR3nt: TGTGCCAGCAGAAAGGGGGGGGGGGGAAGCAATCAGCCCCAGCATTTT; CDR3aa: CASRKGGGGSNQPQHF
v_gene: TRBV7-2; j_gene: TRBJ2-7; d_gene: NA; abundance: many; CDR3nt: TGTGCCAGCAGCCCGACTAGTCTGGAGCAGTACTTC; CDR3aa: CASSPTSLEQYF
v_gene: TRBV6-1; j_gene: TRBJ2-7; d_gene: NA; abundance: NA; CDR3nt: TGTGCCAGCAGCCTCCAGGGACCCAACCTGTACTCCTACGAGCAGTACTTC; CDR3aa: CASSLQGPNLYSYEQYF
v_gene: TRBV7-8; j_gene: TRBJ1-1; d_gene: TRBD1; abundance: many; CDR3nt: TGTGCCAGCAGCTTAGTCGGGACAGGGGGGAGAACTTTCTTT; CDR3aa: CASSLVGTGGRTFF
v_gene: TRBV19; j_gene: TRBJ2-3; d_gene: NA; abundance: NA; CDR3nt: TGTGCCAGTAGTATAGTCGTAGAGTCCGATACGCAGTATTTT; CDR3aa: CASSIVVESDTQYF
v_gene: TRBV2; j_gene: TRBJ1-4; d_gene: NA; abundance: NA; CDR3nt: TGTGCCACCACGACACTAACTAATGAAAAACTGTTTTTT; CDR3aa: CATTTLTNEKLFF
v_gene: TRBV28; j_gene: TRBJ1-2; d_gene: NA; abundance: few; CDR3nt: TGTGCCAGCAGTGAGGGACCGAGGAACTATGGCTACACCTTC; CDR3aa: CASSEGPRNYGYTF
v_gene: TRBV7-2; j_gene: TRBJ2-5; d_gene: NA; abundance: NA; CDR3nt: TGTGCCAGCAGCTTAATGAGCGAGGGGACCCAGTACTTC; CDR3aa: CASSLMSEGTQYF
v_gene: TRBV7-2; j_gene: TRBJ1-2; d_gene: TRBD1; abundance: many; CDR3nt: TGTGCCAGCAGCGGATCCGGGACAGCCATTGCCTTTGGCTACACCTTC; CDR3aa: CASSGSGTAIAFGYTF
v_gene: TRBV18; j_gene: TRBJ2-1; d_gene: NA; abundance: NA; CDR3nt: TGTGCCAGCTCACCTCCTAGCGCTCCCCCCTACAATGAGCAGTTCTTC; CDR3aa: CASSPPSAPPYNEQFF
v_gene: TRBV11-2; j_gene: TRBJ2-3; d_gene: NA; abundance: few; CDR3nt: TGTGCCAGCAGCTTACTTGGCTTGGCTAGCACAGATACGCAGTATTTT; CDR3aa: CASSLLGLASTDTQYF
v_gene: TRBV5-1; j_gene: TRBJ2-7; d_gene: NA; abundance: NA; CDR3nt: TGCGCCAGCAGCTTGGGGAAGTACGAGCAGTACTTC; CDR3aa: CASSLGKYEQYF
v_gene: TRBV28; j_gene: TRBJ2-5; d_gene: NA; abundance: few; CDR3nt: TGTGCCAGCAGACGCTGGGCCTCACGCGAGACCCAGTACTTC; CDR3aa: CASRRWASRETQYF
v_gene: TRBV7-7; j_gene: TRBJ2-7; d_gene: NA; abundance: many; CDR3nt: TGTGCTAGCAGCCCGGGGTCGGGACAATCCTACGAGCAGTACTTC; CDR3aa: CASSPGSGQSYEQYF
v_gene: TRBV6-1; j_gene: TRBJ1-5; d_gene: NA; abundance: NA; CDR3nt: TGTGTCAGCAGTGCAGGGCAACACAATCAGCCCCAGCATTTT; CDR3aa: CVSSAGQHNQPQHF
v_gene: TRBV19; j_gene: TRBJ2-3; d_gene: NA; abundance: many; CDR3nt: TGTGCCAGTAGTCTGCCGGGAGATAGGGGGACGCAGTATTTT; CDR3aa: CASSLPGDRGTQYF
v_gene: TRBV12-3/TRBV12-4; j_gene: TRBJ2-7; d_gene: NA; abundance: few; CDR3nt: TGTGCCAGCAGTTTTGAGAGGGGATACGAGCAGTACTTC; CDR3aa: CASSFERGYEQYF
v_gene: TRBV28; j_gene: TRBJ1-1; d_gene: NA; abundance: few; CDR3nt: TGTGCCAGCAGTTTAGGGTATAGGGGATGGACTGAAGCTTTCTTT; CDR3aa: CASSLGYRGWTEAFF
v_gene: TRBV6-2/TRBV6-3; j_gene: TRBJ2-7; d_gene: NA; abundance: NA; CDR3nt: TGTGCCAGCACCCCCTTAGGACAGCGAGGGAACGAGCAGTACTTC; CDR3aa: CASTPLGQRGNEQYF
v_gene: TRBV6-5; j_gene: TRBJ2-5; d_gene: NA; abundance: NA; CDR3nt: TGTGCCACCTTCGCGGGGGAGACCCAGTACTTC; CDR3aa: CATFAGETQYF
v_gene: TRBV5-1; j_gene: TRBJ1-2; d_gene: TRBD1; abundance: few; CDR3nt: TGCGCCAGCAGCACGGGGACAGTGGTCTATGGCTACACCTTC; CDR3aa: CASSTGTVVYGYTF
v_gene: TRBV10-3; j_gene: TRBJ2-2; d_gene: TRBD2; abundance: few; CDR3nt: TGTGCCATCAGGTCAGCGGGAGCCACCGGGGAGCTGTTTTTT; CDR3aa: CAIRSAGATGELFF
v_gene: TRBV18; j_gene: TRBJ1-5; d_gene: NA; abundance: NA; CDR3nt: TGTGCCAGCTCCGGGGAAAAAGGCAATCAGCCCCAGCATTTT; CDR3aa: CASSGEKGNQPQHF
v_gene: TRBV10-3; j_gene: TRBJ1-1; d_gene: NA; abundance: NA; CDR3nt: TGTGCCATCAATGAGATCTTGGGCACTGAAGCTTTCTTT; CDR3aa: CAINEILGTEAFF
v_gene: TRBV28; j_gene: TRBJ2-7; d_gene: TRBD1; abundance: NA; CDR3nt: TGTGCCAGCAGTTTTTGGGACAGTCCCTACGAGCAGTACTTC; CDR3aa: CASSFWDSPYEQYF
v_gene: TRBV2; j_gene: TRBJ1-1; d_gene: NA; abundance: few; CDR3nt: TGTGCCAGCAGTGCTGGGACAACTGAAGCTTTCTTT; CDR3aa: CASSAGTTEAFF
v_gene: TRBV5-4; j_gene: TRBJ2-5; d_gene: TRBD2; abundance: few; CDR3nt: TGTGCCAGCAGCTTAACGGGGGGGCGGTCGGGAGAGACCCAGTACTTC; CDR3aa: CASSLTGGRSGETQYF
v_gene: TRBV19; j_gene: TRBJ2-3; d_gene: NA; abundance: NA; CDR3nt: TGTGCCGCCATTCCCCGAGGTGCCGTGCCTAGCACAGATACGCAGTATTTT; CDR3aa: CAAIPRGAVPSTDTQYF
v_gene: TRBV7-2; j_gene: TRBJ1-2; d_gene: NA; abundance: NA; CDR3nt: TGTGCCAGCAGCCTTCCGGCTCAGGGCTTTTTCTATGGCTACCCCTTC; CDR3aa: CASSLPAQGFFYGYPF
v_gene: TRBV7-2; j_gene: TRBJ1-1; d_gene: NA; abundance: many; CDR3nt: TGTGCCAGCAGCCAACACCGAACATCCGGGGGGAACACTGAAGCTTTCTTT; CDR3aa: CASSQHRTSGGNTEAFF
v_gene: TRBV12-3/TRBV12-4; j_gene: TRBJ1-5; d_gene: TRBD1; abundance: few; CDR3nt: TGTGCCAGCGGGGACAGGGTTTTGGGATATAGCAATCAGCCCCAGCATTTT; CDR3aa: CASGDRVLGYSNQPQHF
v_gene: TRBV6-5; j_gene: TRBJ1-6; d_gene: NA; abundance: NA; CDR3nt: TGTGCCCGCAGTTACTCGAGTCAGGATTGGGGCTCACCCCTCCACTTT; CDR3aa: CARSYSSQDWGSPLHF
v_gene: TRBV15; j_gene: TRBJ2-7; d_gene: NA; abundance: NA; CDR3nt: TGTGCCACCAGCAGAGATGGCGAGCAGTACTTC; CDR3aa: CATSRDGEQYF
v_gene: TRBV27; j_gene: TRBJ1-4; d_gene: NA; abundance: NA; CDR3nt: TGTGCCAGCAGTTTATCGAGCAGGGATAGCGAAAAACTGTTTTTT; CDR3aa: CASSLSSRDSEKLFF
v_gene: TRBV28; j_gene: TRBJ2-1; d_gene: TRBD2; abundance: NA; CDR3nt: TGTGCCAGCAGTCCGGAGACTAGCGGATCCGTTTACAATGAGCAGTTCTTC; CDR3aa: CASSPETSGSVYNEQFF
v_gene: TRBV25-1; j_gene: TRBJ1-5; d_gene: TRBD1; abundance: few; CDR3nt: TGTGCCAGCAGTGAATCCGGGACAGGGGGCAATCAGCCCCAGCATTTT; CDR3aa: CASSESGTGGNQPQHF
v_gene: TRBV12-3/TRBV12-4; j_gene: TRBJ1-5; d_gene: TRBD1; abundance: NA; CDR3nt: TGTGCCAGCAGTGCGATCGGACAGGGGGCCGTGCAGCCCCAGCATTTT; CDR3aa: CASSAIGQGAVQPQHF
v_gene: TRBV2; j_gene: TRBJ2-1; d_gene: NA; abundance: NA; CDR3nt: TGTGCCAGCAGGAAGTCGGGAGAAATGAACAATGAGCAGTTCTTC; CDR3aa: CASRKSGEMNNEQFF
v_gene: TRBV24-1; j_gene: TRBJ1-5; d_gene: NA; abundance: few; CDR3nt: TGTGCCACCAGTGAGGGGGCGGGCAATCAGCCCCAGCATTTT; CDR3aa: CATSEGAGNQPQHF
v_gene: TRBV11-2; j_gene: TRBJ2-7; d_gene: NA; abundance: NA; CDR3nt: TGTGCCAGCATCTCAGCACCCCTCGACAGCTACGAGCAGTACTTC; CDR3aa: CASISAPLDSYEQYF